What follows are 2 T cell receptor beta chains derived from one specimen sequenced in a study of CD8+ T cells in alopecia areata. Extracted from the samples, RNA was reverse transcribed into cDNA to serve as the sequencing template. Sequenced by immunoSEQ multiplex PCR; TCRdb stores in-frame clones only, minus some. The sample includes roughly 190,000 clones, about 65% of them seen just once. Treatment here: oral pan-JAK inhibitor, 5-10 mg twice daily. Specimen: CD4+ T cells sorted from blood, collected around week 49, from a patient treated with tofacitinib. These receptors originate from a human donor with alopecia areata.

This chain links TRBV13 with TRBJ1-6; D is ambiguous. V dropped 5 bases and J dropped 10 bases, with 15 bases sitting between them. The germline CDR1 and CDR2 sequences are PRHDT and FYEKMQ (reference sequence). The CDR3 covers 14 residues. The CDR3 region has the DNA TGTGCCAGCAGCACCAGAGCGCCCAACTCACCCCTCCACTTT. Translated: CASSTRAPNSPLHF.

The chain joins TRBV19 to TRBJ2-7, with 12 bases lining up with TRBD2. This CDR3 region has 19 residues. V lost 1 base and J lost 0; bases outside the gene matches: 10. Germline-derived CDR1 and CDR2 are LNHDA and SQIVND (reference sequence). The CDR3 DNA is TGTGCCAGTAGTATAGCCCGTGGACTAGCGGGGAGTCTCTCCTACGAGCAGTACTTC. Its translation is CASSIARGLAGSLSYEQYF.